A selection of T cell receptor beta chains follows, all from one sample in a study of blood T cell repertoires in COVID-19. TCRdb's table, derived via immunoSEQ multiplex PCR, lists solely in-frame clones and lacks some. The sample contains a few hundred thousand clones, roughly 80% of which appear only once. Sequenced input: peripheral blood. These receptors originate from a human donor with acute or convalescent COVID-19. The donor label of this sample is uncertain. CDR3s include the opening cysteine and the closing phenylalanine or tryptophan. Fields, in order: J gene, D gene, V gene, clone size, CDR3 DNA, CDR3 protein. D genes are given only for firm matches. Only some rows state a clone size, as once, few, many or a class for expanded clones.

TRBJ2-3,.,TRBV5-5,.,TGTGCCAGCAGCTTGGAGAGGGGAGGAACTAGCACAGATACGCAGTATTTT,CASSLERGGTSTDTQYF
TRBJ1-5,TRBD1,TRBV18,.,TGTGCCAGCTCACCGGGACAGGGTGTATTTCAGCCCCAGCATTTT,CASSPGQGVFQPQHF
TRBJ1-3,.,TRBV28,.,TGTGCCAGCCTTGACAGGCCCCCTGGAAACACCATATATTTT,CASLDRPPGNTIYF
TRBJ2-7,TRBD2,TRBV11-1,once,TGTGCCAGCAGCTCTAGCGGGGGGAGGTACGAGCAGTACTTC,CASSSSGGRYEQYF
TRBJ2-7,.,TRBV14,.,TGTGCCAGCAGCCCTCAACCAGGTGCCTACGAGCAGTACTTC,CASSPQPGAYEQYF
TRBJ1-2,.,TRBV28,.,TGTGCCACCGAGGACAGCAACTATGGCTACACCTTC,CATEDSNYGYTF
TRBJ1-2,TRBD1,TRBV29-1,.,TGCAGCGGAGGACAGGGCGGGGGAGAAGGCTACACCTTC,CSGGQGGGEGYTF
TRBJ2-7,TRBD1,TRBV7-2,.,TGTGCCAGCAGCCCCGCCGGGACAGGCTTCGGTCTAGAGCAGTACTTC,CASSPAGTGFGLEQYF
TRBJ1-2,.,TRBV18,.,TGTGCCAGCTCACCAGCCCGCTCGAGAGGTAACTATGGCTACACCTTC,CASSPARSRGNYGYTF
TRBJ1-6,TRBD1,TRBV27,.,TGTGCCAGCAGTTTCAGGGGGCAGAATTCACCCCTCCACTTT,CASSFRGQNSPLHF
TRBJ2-1,.,TRBV19,.,TGTGCCAGTAGTATAGATTGGACTAGGGGGAATGAGCAGTTCTTC,CASSIDWTRGNEQFF
TRBJ1-1,.,TRBV6-2/TRBV6-3,.,TGTGCCAGCAGCCCCTCCCCCCCGAGGGAAAACACTGAAGCTTTCTTT,CASSPSPPRENTEAFF
TRBJ1-2,.,TRBV19,once,TGTGCCAGTAGTATCCAGGGGTTAGGCTATGGCTACACCTTC,CASSIQGLGYGYTF
TRBJ2-7,.,TRBV7-9,.,TGTGCCAGCAGGGCGGGGCTCACCTACGAGCAGTACTTC,CASRAGLTYEQYF
TRBJ1-2,.,TRBV2,.,TGTGCCAGCAGAGCGGGGGGCCACTATGGCTACACCTTC,CASRAGGHYGYTF
TRBJ1-1,.,TRBV5-1,.,TGCGCCAGCAGCTTGGGGCTAGGGAGGGGCACTGAAGCTTTCTTT,CASSLGLGRGTEAFF
TRBJ1-1,.,TRBV12-3/TRBV12-4,many,TGTGCCAGCAGTCCAGGGGATAGAGCTTTCTTT,CASSPGDRAFF
TRBJ1-2,.,TRBV7-9,.,TGTGCCAGCAGCTTAGGCGCTACCACCTGGTATGGCTACACCTTC,CASSLGATTWYGYTF
TRBJ1-1,.,TRBV19,.,TGTGCCAGTAGTAGTGTTGCGGGGGCGAAAGCTTTCTTT,CASSSVAGAKAFF
TRBJ1-2,TRBD1,TRBV28,.,TGTGCCAGCAGTTTGACAGGGAACTATGGCTACACCTTC,CASSLTGNYGYTF
TRBJ1-3,.,TRBV29-1,.,TGCAGCGTACGCACAGGGATATCTGGAAACACCATATATTTT,CSVRTGISGNTIYF
TRBJ2-7,TRBD2,TRBV5-1,.,TGCGCCAGCAGCTTGATGGGGACTAGCGGGGGCTACGAGCAGTACTTC,CASSLMGTSGGYEQYF
TRBJ2-3,TRBD2,TRBV9,once,TGTGCCAGCAGCGGACGAGCGGGAGGGCCTACAGATACGCAGTATTTT,CASSGRAGGPTDTQYF
TRBJ1-2,TRBD1,TRBV2,few,TGTGCCAGCCTGGGGGGACAGCCACGAGCTAACTATGGCTACACCTTC,CASLGGQPRANYGYTF
TRBJ2-1,TRBD2,TRBV10-2,.,TGCGCCAGCAGTGAGTTTCTAGCGGGATCTCTTTACAATGAGCAGTTCTTC,CASSEFLAGSLYNEQFF
TRBJ1-5,.,TRBV19,.,TGTGCCAGTAGTATTAGGGGACAAAATCAGCCCCAGCATTTT,CASSIRGQNQPQHF
TRBJ2-7,TRBD2,TRBV19,few,TGTGCCAGTAGTCCAACTCTAGCGGCCTACGAGCAGTACTTC,CASSPTLAAYEQYF
TRBJ2-7,.,TRBV5-1,.,TGCGCCAGCAGACAGGAAGACGAGCAGTACTTC,CASRQEDEQYF
TRBJ2-2,TRBD1,TRBV7-9,.,TGTGCCAGCAGCCCCTCCCAAGGGACAGGGGGCACGTACGGGGAGCTGTTTTTT,CASSPSQGTGGTYGELFF
TRBJ1-3,.,TRBV11-2,.,TGTGCCAGCAGCTTGTGGGAAGGGGCTGGAAACACCATATATTTT,CASSLWEGAGNTIYF
TRBJ2-1,TRBD2,TRBV5-1,.,TGCGCCAGCAGCTTGAGGGCGGGGGGGGGTGAGCAGTTCTTC,CASSLRAGGGEQFF
TRBJ2-7,.,TRBV12-3/TRBV12-4,.,TGTGCCAGCAGTTTAACGGGAACCTACGAGCAGTACTTC,CASSLTGTYEQYF
TRBJ1-1,TRBD1,TRBV5-1,.,TGCGCCAGCAGCGGACAGGGGGAGGACACTGAAGCTTTCTTT,CASSGQGEDTEAFF
TRBJ2-3,TRBD2,TRBV28,.,TGTGCCAGCAGTTCCCCAGCGGGGGGCACAGATACGCAGTATTTT,CASSSPAGGTDTQYF
TRBJ2-6,.,TRBV27,.,TGTGCCAGCAGTTTACGTGGGGCCAACGTCCTGACTTTC,CASSLRGANVLTF
TRBJ2-7,.,TRBV30,.,TGTGCCTGGAGCCGTGTAATCTACGAGCAGTACTTC,CAWSRVIYEQYF
TRBJ2-5,TRBD1,TRBV5-4,.,TGTGCCAGCAGCTTTAGGACAGGGCGGGAGACCCAGTACTTC,CASSFRTGRETQYF
TRBJ2-5,.,TRBV18,.,TGTGCCAGCTCAATGACAGATCAAGAGACCCAGTACTTC,CASSMTDQETQYF
TRBJ2-3,.,TRBV18,.,TGTGCCAGCTCAAGGCAGGGGCCATCCGATACGCAGTATTTT,CASSRQGPSDTQYF
TRBJ1-1,TRBD1,TRBV6-5,.,TGTGCCAGCAGTTTCCGACAGGGGTATGGAGAAGCTTTCTTT,CASSFRQGYGEAFF
TRBJ1-4,.,TRBV18,.,TGTGCCAGTGCAGTCGCAACTAATGAAAAACTGTTTTTT,CASAVATNEKLFF
TRBJ1-5,.,TRBV5-6,.,TGTGCCAGCAGCTTGATTAGGGGAAATCAGCCCCAGCATTTT,CASSLIRGNQPQHF
TRBJ1-2,TRBD1,TRBV5-1,.,TGCGCCAGCAGCCGGACAGGTGATTCCTATGGCTACACCTTC,CASSRTGDSYGYTF
TRBJ1-5,.,TRBV30,.,TGTGCCTGGAGTGCTACAGGGAATCAGCCCCAGCATTTT,CAWSATGNQPQHF
TRBJ1-6,.,TRBV15,.,TGTGCCACCAGCAGAGATCTGGGCAGGGGCAATTCACCCCTCCACTTT,CATSRDLGRGNSPLHF
TRBJ2-7,TRBD2,TRBV3-1/TRBV3-2,.,TGTGCCAGCAGCCAAGTACTAGCGGGATCCTACGAGCAGTACTTC,CASSQVLAGSYEQYF
TRBJ1-2,.,TRBV3-1/TRBV3-2,few,TGTGCCAGCAGCCTGTACGGGGGGCTCGCTGTCTATGGCTACACCTTC,CASSLYGGLAVYGYTF